This TCR beta chain is drawn from a study of control samples from healthy donors and cancer patients. The CDR3 totals 14 residues. The germline CDR1 and CDR2 sequences are MGHDK and SYGVNS. V was pared by 4 bases and J by 2 bases, with 3 bases of the junction left unmatched. Libraries were prepared by immunoSEQ multiplex PCR; TCRdb keeps only in-frame clonotypes and omits some of them. This table holds tens of thousands of clones, approximately 88% found once. The sequence was collected from a man between 65 and 85 years old with lung cancer. This sequence joins TRBV25-1 and TRBJ2-7; TRBD1 matches 9 bases. The sample was PBMCs. CDR3 protein: CASSGRQGAYEQYF. CDR3 bases: TGTGCCAGCAGTGGAAGACAGGGGGCCTACGAGCAGTACTTC.